These 17 T cell receptor beta chains share one sample of origin, sequenced in a study of blood T cells in healthy people across ages. With a J-beta primer mix and a sample-barcoded 5' primer, a second PCR ran about 6 to 11 cycles. One entry per CDR3 protein, called by TCRdb with MiXCR from the 5' RACE reads. The table records under 950,000 distinct CDR3 sequences, 22% of them present only once. Input material: blood. These TCRs come from a man in his 70s in good health.

A few counts support this clonotype. This chain connects TRBV7-9 to TRBJ2-7; D not certain. The J call may be incorrect, as the DNA end agrees better with TRBJ2-5. This CDR3 has 14 residues. CDR1 and CDR2 from the germline V gene are SEHNR and FQNEAQ (reference sequence). The CDR3 nucleotides read TGTGCCAGCAGAAAACCGCAGCCCCAAGAGACCCAGTACTTC. This translates into CASRKPQPQETQYF.

This clonotype has only a few counts. The J gene is TRBJ2-5, the V gene TRBV12-3 or TRBV12-4, with D tentatively TRBD1 or TRBD2 (5 bases each). Trimming stripped 2 bases from V and 1 base from J, with 14 bases between. The CDR3 length is 16 residues. This CDR3 is CASSLSSGPSQETQYF. CDR3 nucleotides: TGTGCCAGCAGTTTATCCTCGGGACCCAGCCAAGAGACCCAGTACTTC.

V and J are TRBV6-6 and TRBJ1-2; 7 bases are a match to TRBD1. This CDR3 has 14 amino acids. Germline V lookup: CDR1 MNHNY, CDR2 SVGAGI (reference sequence). With 7 bases clipped from V and 7 bases from J, the junction kept 12 bases outside the gene matches. The CDR3 spells CASTRDSGGTGYTF. CDR3 nucleotide sequence: TGTGCCAGCACCCGGGACAGTGGGGGCACTGGCTACACCTTC.

This clonotype was observed many times. This sequence joins TRBV12-3 or TRBV12-4 and TRBJ1-1, with 7 bases fitting TRBD1. Trimming removed 4 bases from V and 5 bases from J; junction bases left unmatched: 4. The CDR3 is made up of 13 amino acids. The CDR3 here is CASSWDRRTEAFF. In DNA form, the CDR3 reads TGTGCCAGCAGTTGGGACAGAAGAACTGAAGCTTTCTTT.

This clonotype was found a few times. The rearrangement links TRBV7-7 to TRBJ1-1; 10 bases match TRBD1. This CDR3 contains 15 residues. CDR1 and CDR2 (germline): SSHAT, FNYEAQ (reference sequence). The junction had 13 bases not matched to a gene; V was cut back by 4 bases and J by 11 bases. CDR3 in amino acids: CASSYRDRGNKAAFF. CDR3 nucleotide sequence: TGTGCCAGCAGCTACCGGGACAGGGGAAACAAAGCGGCTTTCTTT.

The V call is TRBV5-6, the J call TRBJ2-3, with a tentative D call TRBD2 (5 bases). The CDR3 contains 14 residues. In germline, CDR1 is SGHDT, CDR2 YYEEEE. The V and J ends lost 3 bases and 4 bases respectively, with 12 bases between them. DNA of the CDR3: TGTGCCAGCAGCTGGACGAGGGTGCCAGATACGCAGTATTTT. Translated: CASSWTRVPDTQYF.

In this sample, this clonotype turned up a few times. This rearrangement joins TRBV7-2 to TRBJ1-2, with a weak D call TRBD1 (6 bases). CDR1 and CDR2 (germline): SGHTA, FQGNSA. Trimming took 0 bases from V and 8 from J, leaving 13 bases between them. The CDR3 extends over 14 amino acids. In nucleotides, the CDR3 is TGTGCCAGCAGCTTAGCAAGGGACAAAAGCGGCTACACCTTC. Translating it yields CASSLARDKSGYTF.

This sequence joins TRBV7-2 and TRBJ2-3; D unresolved. The V end was cut by 4 bases, the J end by 6 bases, with 11 bases between. Germline assignment: CDR1 SGHTA and CDR2 FQGNSA. This CDR3 contains 13 residues. The CDR3 region has the DNA TGTGCCAGCAGCTGGGGAAGTGGGGATACGCAGTATTTT. This translates into CASSWGSGDTQYF.

The chain recombines TRBV11-2 with TRBJ1-1; TRBD1 matches 8 bases. CDR1 is SGHAT, CDR2 FQNNGV, per germline. Trimming removed 4 bases from V and 1 base from J; junction bases left unmatched: 5. The CDR3 is 15 amino acids. CDR3 nucleotide sequence: TGTGCCAGCAGCTCCCAGACAGGGGAGAACACTGAAGCTTTCTTT. This gives the protein CASSSQTGENTEAFF.

The chain employs TRBV7-2 and TRBJ1-4, with D tentatively TRBD1 (5 bases). Trimming took 2 bases from V and 8 from J, leaving 18 bases between them. The CDR3 runs 16 residues. Germline V gene lookup returns CDR1 SGHTA and CDR2 FQGNSA. The CDR3 spells CASSLTQAYMGEKLFF. Written as DNA, the CDR3 is TGTGCCAGCAGCTTAACACAGGCCTACATGGGGGAAAAACTGTTTTTT.

This clonotype was recorded at least ten times. The gene calls are TRBV11-2 and TRBJ1-4; TRBD1 agrees at 7 bases. J was trimmed by 11 bases and V by 5 bases; bases with no gene match: 11. Germline V gene data show CDR1 as SGHAT and CDR2 as FQNNGV. This CDR3 comprises 14 residues. CDR3 nucleotide sequence: TGTGCCAGCAGCCCTAGGACAGGTTCGGGGAAACTGTTTTTT. It codes for CASSPRTGSGKLFF. Supplemented by reference TRBV11-2 and TRBJ1-4, the full variable domain reads EAGVAQSPRYKIIEKRQSVAFWCNPISGHATLYWYQQILGQGPKLLIQFQNNGVVDDSQLPKDRFSAERLKGVDSTLKIQPAKLEDSAVYLCASSPRTGSGKLFFGSGTQLSVL.

This clonotype has a handful of counts. The chain joins TRBV11-2 to TRBJ2-5, with D tentatively TRBD1 (6 bases). This CDR3 spans 15 amino acids. Trimming removed 2 bases at V and 2 bases at J, with 12 bases between. From germline, CDR1 is SGHAT and CDR2 FQNNGV. CDR3: CASSLWTEGQETQYF. The DNA for the CDR3 is TGTGCCAGCAGCTTATGGACAGAGGGGCAAGAGACCCAGTACTTC.

The chain couples TRBV7-2 to TRBJ1-2, with D possibly being TRBD1 (5 bases). The CDR3 runs to 16 residues. V lost 0 bases and J 3 bases, leaving 14 bases between the germline ends. The germline V gene has CDR1 SGHTA and CDR2 FQGNSA. The CDR3 DNA follows: TGTGCCAGCAGCTTAGCGCGGACAACTGCGCACTATGGCTACACCTTC. The encoded protein is CASSLARTTAHYGYTF.

The sample holds a few counts of this clonotype. The chain has TRBV6-5 and TRBJ1-2, with D possibly being TRBD1 (5 bases). The germline V and J ends were trimmed by 0 bases and 2 bases, with 16 bases remaining between them. CDR1 and CDR2 (germline): MNHEY, SVGAGI. This CDR3 contains 17 residues. The CDR3: CASSYSGPGEGNYGYTF. The CDR3 DNA sequence: TGTGCCAGCAGTTACTCGGGCCCTGGGGAGGGGAACTATGGCTACACCTTC.

The gene calls are TRBV9 and TRBJ2-3; 10 nucleotides line up with TRBD2. Germline V gene lookup returns CDR1 SGDLS and CDR2 YYNGEE. V lost 0 bases to trimming and J lost 3 bases; unmatched junction nucleotides: 10. The CDR3 covers 18 residues. The CDR3 sequence is CASSVGLAGVVGTDTQYF. The CDR3 nucleotides read TGTGCCAGCAGCGTAGGGCTAGCGGGAGTTGTGGGAACAGATACGCAGTATTTT.

This clonotype appeared many times. The CDR3 DNA follows: TGTGCCAGCAGTTTATTCCAGAGCTCCTACAATGAGCAGTTCTTC. Its protein product is CASSLFQSSYNEQFF. V and J are TRBV12-3 or TRBV12-4 and TRBJ2-1; D gene uncertain. The V end lost 2 bases, the J end lost 0 bases, and 8 bases lay between the germline ends. This CDR3 contains 15 residues.

This clonotype came up a few times. CDR3 nucleotide sequence: TGTGCCAGCAGCAACAGGGGGCTAGCCAAAAACATTCAGTACTTC. It codes for CASSNRGLAKNIQYF. The chain uses TRBV6-5 and TRBJ2-4, with 9 bases identical to TRBD1. After removal of 6 bases from V and 0 bases from J, the junction contained 3 bases not matched to a gene. This CDR3 is 15 amino acids long. CDR1 MNHEY and CDR2 SVGAGI come from the germline V gene.